Following are 3 T cell receptor beta chains from one sample sequenced in a study of cytomegalovirus exposure and HLA in healthy donors. The PCR ran on 60 Vbeta and 13 Jbeta primers. This table comes from immunoSEQ multiplex PCR, and its TCRdb copy is limited to in-frame clones, with some not included. Counted here are more than 60,000 clones, around 84% occurring once; the ten biggest clones make up around 18%. The source material was PBMCs. The receptor source for this set is a man aged 65 to 85 in good health and CMV-seropositive.

The chain uses TRBV7-2 and TRBJ1-6; possible D gene TRBD1, 5 bases. The CDR3 totals 16 residues. Trimming pared 2 bases from V and 9 bases from J, leaving 17 bases between. Germline loops: CDR1 SGHTA, CDR2 FQGNSA. CDR3 in DNA: TGTGCCAGCAGCTTACTTCGGGGGGTAAAAAGTTCACCCCTCCACTTT. It translates to CASSLLRGVKSSPLHF.

The rearrangement links TRBV4-3 to TRBJ2-7; possible D gene TRBD1, 5 bases. The CDR3 length is 14 residues. Between the trimmed V and J ends, which lost 3 bases and 5 bases, there was a span of 14 bases. Germline V lookup: CDR1 LGHNA, CDR2 YSLEER. The CDR3 DNA is TGCGCCAGCAGCCAGGTGATTTGGGGCCACGAGCAGTACTTC. This gives the protein CASSQVIWGHEQYF.

V is TRBV2 and J is TRBJ1-2, with a tentative D call TRBD1 (5 bases). V shed 5 bases and J shed 4 bases, with 11 bases lying between them. The CDR3 contains 13 residues. Germline CDR1 and CDR2: SNHLY and FYNNEI. The CDR3 is CASSQGQAYGYTF. As DNA, the CDR3 is TGTGCCAGCAGTCAGGGTCAGGCCTATGGCTACACCTTC.